The rows below give T cell receptor beta chains drawn from one sample of a study of blood T cells in healthy people across ages. TCRdb independently ran MiXCR on the 5' RACE reads; one entry per CDR3 protein. The table includes just over 1 million distinct CDR3 sequences, 40% to 55% detected once. The sequenced sample was blood. The receptors originated from a woman aged 55-75 years in good health. CDR3s include the opening cysteine and the closing phenylalanine or tryptophan. Each record gives: clone size, D gene, V gene, J gene, CDR3 protein, CDR3 DNA. A D gene is named only where the DNA matches it firmly. Some rows have no size entry. The others give once, few or many, or a class for an expanded clone.

-,TRBD2,TRBV20-1,TRBJ2-5,CSARDSGLASGTQYF,TGCAGTGCTAGAGATTCGGGACTAGCCTCGGGGACCCAGTACTTC
-,TRBD2,TRBV29-1,TRBJ2-3,CSVAGTSGGGLDTQYF,TGCAGCGTTGCCGGGACTAGCGGGGGGGGGCTGGATACGCAGTATTTT
-,-,TRBV27,TRBJ1-2,CASSLRRGVSYGYTF,TGTGCCAGCAGTTTAAGGAGGGGAGTTAGCTATGGCTACACCTTC
-,-,TRBV2,TRBJ1-1,CASGTRNEAFF,TGTGCCAGCGGGACAAGAAATGAAGCTTTCTTT
once,-,TRBV25-1,TRBJ2-7,CASSATDYPSSYNEQYF,TGTGCCAGCAGCGCTACGGACTACCCGAGCTCCTACAATGAGCAGTACTTC
-,-,TRBV6-5,TRBJ2-7,CASRARIATYEQYF,TGTGCCAGCAGGGCTCGAATCGCCACCTACGAGCAGTACTTC
-,TRBD2,TRBV27,TRBJ2-4,CASSWGLAGDGQYF,TGTGCCAGCAGTTGGGGACTAGCGGGAGACGGGCAGTACTTC
many,TRBD2,TRBV7-9,TRBJ2-1,CASSLGTSAYNEQFF,TGTGCCAGCAGCTTAGGGACTAGCGCATACAATGAGCAGTTCTTC
-,-,TRBV4-2,TRBJ2-2,CASSQATRNTGELFF,TGTGCCAGCAGCCAAGCCACGAGAAACACCGGGGAGCTGTTTTTT
-,TRBD1,TRBV20-1,TRBJ1-5,CSATVSRTGGKGSNQPQHF,TGCAGTGCTACCGTTTCAAGGACAGGGGGCAAAGGCAGCAATCAGCCCCAGCATTTT
-,-,TRBV27,TRBJ2-7,CASSPRDQKHEQYF,TGTGCCAGCAGCCCCCGGGACCAAAAGCACGAGCAGTACTTC
-,-,TRBV6-5,TRBJ2-1,CASTATGVNEQFF,TGTGCCAGCACCGCTACGGGGGTCAATGAGCAGTTCTTC
few,-,TRBV6-1,TRBJ1-5,CASLGRDNQPQHF,TGTGCCAGCTTGGGACGGGACAATCAGCCCCAGCATTTT
few,TRBD1,TRBV7-2,TRBJ2-1,CASSSNRGLGEQFF,TGTGCCAGCAGCAGCAACAGGGGGCTTGGTGAGCAGTTCTTC
-,-,TRBV14,TRBJ2-3,CASSLMKGYSQDTQYF,TGTGCCAGCAGCCTCATGAAAGGGTACTCCCAAGATACGCAGTATTTT
-,-,TRBV7-9,TRBJ2-7,CASSFQGASRYEQYF,TGTGCCAGCAGCTTCCAGGGTGCAAGCCGCTACGAGCAGTACTTC
-,-,TRBV7-8,TRBJ2-3,CASSPPPSEVTSTDTQYF,TGTGCCAGCAGCCCTCCCCCAAGTGAGGTCACTAGCACAGATACGCAGTATTTT
once,TRBD1,TRBV20-1,TRBJ1-6,CSARRTGSSYNSPLHF,TGCAGTGCTAGGAGGACAGGAAGCTCCTATAATTCACCCCTCCACTTT
few,-,TRBV12-3/TRBV12-4,TRBJ2-7,CASRTSEGYEQYF,TGTGCCTCCCGGACCTCCGAGGGGTACGAGCAGTACTTC
few,TRBD1,TRBV5-1,TRBJ1-4,CASSSTGGYEKLFF,TGCGCCAGCAGCTCGACAGGGGGATACGAAAAACTGTTTTTT
once,TRBD2,TRBV12-3/TRBV12-4,TRBJ2-3,CASSALSGKDTQYF,TGTGCCAGCAGTGCCCTAAGCGGGAAGGATACGCAGTATTTT
-,TRBD1,TRBV29-1,TRBJ1-2,CSVGGTVYGHTF,TGCAGCGTTGGTGGGACAGTCTATGGCCACACCTTC
-,-,TRBV12-5,TRBJ2-3,CASGLVQRAGTDTQYF,TGTGCTAGTGGTTTGGTACAGAGGGCCGGCACAGATACGCAGTATTTT
-,-,TRBV19,TRBJ1-5,CASSIVGGGDSNQPQHF,TGTGCCAGTAGTATAGTCGGTGGAGGAGATAGCAATCAGCCCCAGCATTTT
-,-,TRBV28,TRBJ2-5,CASSFQGRQTQYF,TGTGCCAGCAGTTTCCAGGGGCGGCAGACCCAGTACTTC
-,-,TRBV20-1,TRBJ1-1,CSASAPMNTEAFF,TGCAGTGCTAGCGCGCCTATGAACACTGAAGCTTTCTTT
few,-,TRBV20-1,TRBJ2-7,CSARAARAYEQYF,TGCAGTGCTAGGGCGGCTAGGGCCTACGAGCAGTACTTC
few,-,TRBV27,TRBJ2-1,CASRGVEQFF,TGTGCCAGCAGAGGGGTTGAGCAGTTCTTC
-,-,TRBV5-6,TRBJ2-7,CASSLPAGTYEQYF,TGTGCCAGCAGCTTGCCGGCAGGGACCTACGAGCAGTACTTC
few,TRBD2,TRBV10-3,TRBJ2-7,CAISGRPGLADEQYF,TGTGCCATCAGCGGGAGACCGGGACTAGCCGACGAGCAGTACTTC
few,TRBD2,TRBV10-2,TRBJ2-5,CASSDPLWASGSTKTQYF,TGCGCCAGCAGTGATCCGCTCTGGGCTAGCGGGAGTACGAAGACCCAGTACTTC
few,-,TRBV4-2,TRBJ2-5,CASSQDAGSGVGQETQYF,TGTGCCAGCAGCCAAGATGCGGGATCAGGGGTCGGGCAAGAGACCCAGTACTTC
-,-,TRBV6-1,TRBJ2-5,CTSERGIRETQYF,TGTACCAGCGAGAGGGGGATACGAGAGACCCAGTACTTC
-,-,TRBV24-1,TRBJ2-2,CATSDWIGPYTGELFF,TGTGCCACCAGTGATTGGATTGGGCCCTACACCGGGGAGCTGTTTTTT
-,-,TRBV3-1,TRBJ2-7,CASSQDTIATREQYF,TGTGCCAGCAGCCAAGATACGATAGCCACGCGCGAGCAGTACTTC
-,-,TRBV7-8,TRBJ1-5,CASSSYRVGENQPQHF,TGTGCCAGCAGCTCATACAGGGTCGGGGAGAATCAGCCCCAGCATTTT
-,TRBD2,TRBV20-1,TRBJ2-3,CSAFIAGVSPDTQYF,TGCAGTGCTTTCATAGCGGGAGTGTCCCCAGATACGCAGTATTTT
few,-,TRBV27,TRBJ2-4,CASTGTTDRGNWQNIQYF,TGTGCCAGCACCGGGACTACCGACAGGGGTAATTGGCAAAACATTCAGTACTTC
-,-,TRBV12-3/TRBV12-4,TRBJ2-7,CASSSSGRNYEQYF,TGTGCCAGCAGTTCGTCGGGACGGAACTACGAGCAGTACTTC
-,TRBD1,TRBV20-1,TRBJ2-7,CSAALAGTGGKPHYEQYF,TGCAGTGCCGCCTTAGCCGGGACAGGGGGCAAACCTCACTACGAGCAGTACTTC
-,TRBD2,TRBV5-6,TRBJ2-1,CASSAAGGFVIINEQFF,TGTGCCAGCAGCGCAGCGGGGGGGTTTGTAATTATCAATGAGCAGTTCTTC
-,TRBD1,TRBV14,TRBJ2-3,CASSHDPTGDTQYF,TGTGCCAGCAGCCACGACCCGACAGGGGATACGCAGTATTTT
once,TRBD1,TRBV28,TRBJ2-7,CASHTPTGLLSEQYF,TGTGCCAGCCATACCCCGACAGGGCTCCTCTCCGAGCAGTACTTC
-,TRBD1,TRBV6-1,TRBJ2-3,CASSLLDRGATDTQYF,TGTGCCAGCAGTCTTCTAGACAGGGGAGCGACGGATACGCAGTATTTT
-,-,TRBV20-1,TRBJ1-5,CSASRRWDNQPQHF,TGCAGTGCTAGTCGACGATGGGACAATCAGCCCCAGCATTTT
-,TRBD2,TRBV6-1,TRBJ2-7,CASTRTSGDNEQYF,TGTGCCAGCACCCGGACTAGCGGAGACAATGAGCAGTACTTC